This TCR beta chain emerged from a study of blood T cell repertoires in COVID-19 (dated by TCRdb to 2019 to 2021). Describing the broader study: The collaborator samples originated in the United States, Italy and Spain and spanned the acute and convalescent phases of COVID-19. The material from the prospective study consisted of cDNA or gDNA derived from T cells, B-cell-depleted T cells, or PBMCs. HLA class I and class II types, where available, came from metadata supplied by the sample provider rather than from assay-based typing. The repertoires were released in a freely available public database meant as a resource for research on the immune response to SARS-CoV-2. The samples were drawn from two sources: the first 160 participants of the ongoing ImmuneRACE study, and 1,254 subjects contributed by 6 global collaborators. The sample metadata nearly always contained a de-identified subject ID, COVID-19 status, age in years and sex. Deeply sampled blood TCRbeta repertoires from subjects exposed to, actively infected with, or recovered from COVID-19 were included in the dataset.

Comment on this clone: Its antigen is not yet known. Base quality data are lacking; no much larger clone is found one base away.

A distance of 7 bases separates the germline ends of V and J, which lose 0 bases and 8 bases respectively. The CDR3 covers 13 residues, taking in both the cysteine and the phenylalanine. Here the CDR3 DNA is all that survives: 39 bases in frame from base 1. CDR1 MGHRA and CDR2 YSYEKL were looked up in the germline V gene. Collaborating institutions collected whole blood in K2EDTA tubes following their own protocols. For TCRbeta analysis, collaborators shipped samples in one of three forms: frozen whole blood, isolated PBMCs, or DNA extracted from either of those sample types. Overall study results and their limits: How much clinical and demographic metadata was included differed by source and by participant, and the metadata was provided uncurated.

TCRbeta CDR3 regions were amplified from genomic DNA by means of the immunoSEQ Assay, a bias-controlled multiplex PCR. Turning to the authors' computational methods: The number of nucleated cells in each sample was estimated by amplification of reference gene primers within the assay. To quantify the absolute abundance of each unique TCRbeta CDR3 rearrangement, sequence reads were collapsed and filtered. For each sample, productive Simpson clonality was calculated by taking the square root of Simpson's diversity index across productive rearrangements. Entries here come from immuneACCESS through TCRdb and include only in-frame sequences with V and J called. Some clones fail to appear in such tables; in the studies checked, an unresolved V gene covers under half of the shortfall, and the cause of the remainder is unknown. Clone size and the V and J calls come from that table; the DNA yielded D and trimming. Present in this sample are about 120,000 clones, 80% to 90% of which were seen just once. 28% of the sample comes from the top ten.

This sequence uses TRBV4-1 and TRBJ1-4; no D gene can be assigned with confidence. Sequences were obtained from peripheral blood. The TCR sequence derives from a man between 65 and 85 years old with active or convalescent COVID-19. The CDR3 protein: CASSQDYSEKLFF. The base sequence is TGCGCCAGCAGCCAAGATTACAGCGAAAAACTGTTTTTT.